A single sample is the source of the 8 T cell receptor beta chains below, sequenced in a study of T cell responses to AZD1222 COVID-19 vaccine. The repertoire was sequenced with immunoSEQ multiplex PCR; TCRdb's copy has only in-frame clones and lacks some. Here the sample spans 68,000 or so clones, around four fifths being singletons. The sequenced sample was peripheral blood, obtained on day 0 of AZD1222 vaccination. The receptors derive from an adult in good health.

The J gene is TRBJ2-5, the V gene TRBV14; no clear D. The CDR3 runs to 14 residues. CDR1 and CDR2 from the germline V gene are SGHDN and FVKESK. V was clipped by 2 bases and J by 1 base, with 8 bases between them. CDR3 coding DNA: TGTGCCAGCAGCCAAAAGTGGTCCCAAGAGACCCAGTACTTC. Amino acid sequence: CASSQKWSQETQYF.

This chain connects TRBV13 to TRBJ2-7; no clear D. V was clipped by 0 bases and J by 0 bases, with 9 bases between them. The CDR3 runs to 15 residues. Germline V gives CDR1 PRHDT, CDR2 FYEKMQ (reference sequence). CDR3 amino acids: CASSLGPLSSYEQYF. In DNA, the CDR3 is TGTGCCAGCAGCTTAGGCCCGCTGAGCTCCTACGAGCAGTACTTC.

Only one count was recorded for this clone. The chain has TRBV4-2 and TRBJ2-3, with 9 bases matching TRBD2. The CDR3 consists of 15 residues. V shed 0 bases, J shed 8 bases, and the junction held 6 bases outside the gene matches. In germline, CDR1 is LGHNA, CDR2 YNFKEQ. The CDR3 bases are TGTGCCAGCAGCCAAGATTCTGGAGCGGGGGGTACGCAGTATTTT. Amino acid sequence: CASSQDSGAGGTQYF.

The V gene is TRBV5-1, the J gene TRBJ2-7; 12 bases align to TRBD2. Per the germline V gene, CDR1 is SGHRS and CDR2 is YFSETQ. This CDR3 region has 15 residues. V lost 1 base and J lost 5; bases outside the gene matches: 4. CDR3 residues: CASSLWTSGDNEQYF. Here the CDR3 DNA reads TGCGCCAGCAGCTTGTGGACTAGCGGGGACAACGAGCAGTACTTC.

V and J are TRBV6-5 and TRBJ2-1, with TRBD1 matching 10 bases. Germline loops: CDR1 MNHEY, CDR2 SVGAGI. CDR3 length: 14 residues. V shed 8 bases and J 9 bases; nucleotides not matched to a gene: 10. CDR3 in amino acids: CASSGDRGYGEQFF. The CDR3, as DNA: TGTGCCAGCTCTGGGGACAGGGGTTATGGTGAGCAGTTCTTC.

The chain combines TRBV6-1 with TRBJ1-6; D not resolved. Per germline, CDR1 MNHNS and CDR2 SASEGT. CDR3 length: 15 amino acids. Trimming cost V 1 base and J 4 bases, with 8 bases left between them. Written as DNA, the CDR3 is TGTGCCAGCAGTGAAGTTTGGGATTATAATTCACCCCTCCACTTT. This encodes CASSEVWDYNSPLHF.

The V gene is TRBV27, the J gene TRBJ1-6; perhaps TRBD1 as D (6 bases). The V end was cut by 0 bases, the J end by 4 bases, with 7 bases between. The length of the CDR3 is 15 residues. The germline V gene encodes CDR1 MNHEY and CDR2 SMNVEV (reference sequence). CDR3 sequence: CASSLSGGYNSPLHF. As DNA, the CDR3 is TGTGCCAGCAGTTTATCAGGGGGGTATAATTCACCCCTCCACTTT.

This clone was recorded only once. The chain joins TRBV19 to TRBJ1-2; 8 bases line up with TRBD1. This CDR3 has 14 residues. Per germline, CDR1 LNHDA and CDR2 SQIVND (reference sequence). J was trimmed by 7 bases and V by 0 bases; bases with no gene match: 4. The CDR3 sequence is CASSIDRGTGGYTF. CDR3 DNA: TGTGCCAGTAGTATAGATCGGGGGACAGGTGGCTACACCTTC.